This entry features one T cell receptor (beta chain) sequence. This entry comes from a study of control samples from healthy donors and cancer patients. The method was immunoSEQ multiplex PCR; TCRdb's version includes in-frame clones alone and lacks a portion of them. The data show roughly 120,000 clones, roughly 88% seen once. CDR1 is LGHDT, CDR2 YNNKEL, per germline (reference sequence). The CDR3 has 17 amino acids. V gave up 0 bases and J gave up 9 bases; unmatched junction bases: 12. The sample comprised PBMCs. This TCR came from a woman aged 60-75 years with lung cancer. The chain employs TRBV3-1 (or the pseudogene TRBV3-2) and TRBJ2-1; 9 nucleotides match TRBD2. Written as DNA, the CDR3 is TGTGCCAGCAGCCAAGATTTGGGTCTAGCGGGATTGAGTGAGCAGTTCTTC. Its protein is CASSQDLGLAGLSEQFF.